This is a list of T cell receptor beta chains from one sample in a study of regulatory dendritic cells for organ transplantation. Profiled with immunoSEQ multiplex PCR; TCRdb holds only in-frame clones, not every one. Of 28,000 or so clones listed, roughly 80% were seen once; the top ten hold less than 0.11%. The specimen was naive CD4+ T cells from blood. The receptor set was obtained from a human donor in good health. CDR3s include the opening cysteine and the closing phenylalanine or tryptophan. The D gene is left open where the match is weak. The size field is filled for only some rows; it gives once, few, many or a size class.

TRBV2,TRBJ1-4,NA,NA,CASSGRVSNEKLFF,TGTGCCAGCAGTGGGAGGGTTTCTAATGAAAAACTGTTTTTT
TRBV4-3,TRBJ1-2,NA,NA,CASSQMGRAYGYTF,TGCGCCAGCAGCCAGATGGGCAGGGCGTATGGCTACACCTTC
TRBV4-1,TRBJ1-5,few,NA,CASSQVRSAPQHF,TGCGCCAGCAGCCAAGTTCGTAGTGCGCCCCAGCATTTT
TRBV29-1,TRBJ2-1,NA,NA,CSVEKGGAVLDEQFF,TGCAGCGTTGAAAAGGGGGGGGCGGTTCTGGATGAGCAGTTCTTC
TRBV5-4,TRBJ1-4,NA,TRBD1,CASSLDRGVDEKLFF,TGTGCCAGCAGCTTGGACAGGGGGGTGGATGAAAAACTGTTTTTT
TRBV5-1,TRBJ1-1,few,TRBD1,CASSLGRTGSRTEAFF,TGCGCCAGCAGCTTGGGAAGGACAGGGTCTCGAACTGAAGCTTTCTTT
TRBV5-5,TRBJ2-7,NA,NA,CASSLARYEQYF,TGTGCCAGCAGCTTGGCCAGGTACGAGCAGTACTTC
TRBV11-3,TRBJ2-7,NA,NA,CASSSGSYYEQYF,TGTGCCAGCAGCTCCGGGTCGTACTACGAGCAGTACTTC
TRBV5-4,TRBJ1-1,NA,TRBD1,CASSLGGTGLNTEAFF,TGTGCCAGCAGCTTGGGGGGGACAGGGCTGAACACTGAAGCTTTCTTT
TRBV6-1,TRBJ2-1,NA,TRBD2,CASSVTAGGPYNEQFF,TGTGCCAGCAGTGTAACAGCGGGGGGACCTTACAATGAGCAGTTCTTC
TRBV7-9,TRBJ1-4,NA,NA,CASSPSQGWEKLFF,TGTGCCAGCAGCCCGTCTCAGGGTTGGGAAAAACTGTTTTTT
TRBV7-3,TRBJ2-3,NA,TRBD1,CASSSGQGPDTQYF,TGTGCCAGCAGCTCGGGACAGGGCCCAGATACGCAGTATTTT
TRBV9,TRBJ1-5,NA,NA,CASSPEGGFGQPQHF,TGTGCCAGCAGCCCCGAAGGGGGATTTGGGCAGCCCCAGCATTTT
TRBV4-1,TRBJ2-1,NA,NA,CASSQPDRIKQFF,TGCGCCAGCAGCCAACCCGACAGAATAAAGCAGTTCTTC